This TCR beta chain was documented in a study of T cells in Graves' hyperthyroidism and ophthalmopathy (dated by TCRdb to between 2019 and 2020). Study-wide context: Peripheral blood samples were taken at initial diagnosis, before any treatment was given. To identify TCR V-J signatures that set the groups apart, the researchers used a discovery cohort of about a hundred patients, made up of 43 with Graves' ophthalmopathy and about 59 with stable Graves' hyperthyroidism. The roughly 91 discovery patients were randomly divided into training and test sets at a 7:3 ratio. TCR Vbeta CDR3 sequencing of some 140 peripheral blood samples (under 45 ophthalmopathy, 70 to 85 hyperthyroidism and approximately 17 progressor patients) is reported in the paper. Prospective prediction of ophthalmopathy was tested in an independent validation cohort consisting of some 19 hyperthyroidism patients and around 17 patients who later progressed to ophthalmopathy. After sampling, hyperthyroidism patients received methimazole starting at 30 mg daily, and ophthalmopathy patients received high-dose intravenous methylprednisolone. The study also compared thyroid tissue and blood T-cell repertoires from several Graves' hyperthyroidism patients. General conclusions and limits of the study: Most expanded thyroid clonotypes (frequency above 0.001) were also detected in blood, a finding suggesting that blood repertoires may reflect thyroid immune responses. No statistical method was used to set the sample size in advance, and investigators knew the group allocation. In validation, progression to ophthalmopathy was predicted by the model with 70.59% sensitivity and 72% to 85% specificity, a median of around 5.9 months before onset. A 13 V-J signature model separated ophthalmopathy from stable hyperthyroidism, with approximately 87% sensitivity and 81.08% specificity in cross-validation and 80%/75% in testing.

Trimming leaves V shorter by 7 bases and J shorter by 8 bases, with the junction holding 13 bases beyond the gene matches. Based on the germline V gene, the CDR1 and CDR2 sequences are MNHNS and SASEGT. There are 14 amino acids in the CDR3, from cysteine to phenylalanine inclusive. Of the read, only the CDR3 DNA is kept; its 42 bases are in frame from base 1. Ten or more counts support this clonotype. The antigen it binds to is not known. No much larger clone exists at a distance of one base, and base qualities are not known. In the ophthalmopathy patients, disease was moderately to severely active, with a Clinical Activity Score of 3 or more, a NOSPECS grade of 4 or more, and a duration of less than 3 months. Patients with uncontrolled infections, other autoimmune diseases, pregnancy or lactation were excluded. Clinical symptoms, serum thyroxine and TRAb, thyroid ultrasound, and orbital computed tomography formed the basis for the diagnoses. Ficoll-Paque density gradient centrifugation was used to isolate PBMCs from approximately 11 ml of fresh peripheral blood. Trizol reagent was used to extract total RNA, and RNA quality was then checked on an Agilent 2100 Bioanalyzer.

TCR beta CDR3 regions were amplified from RNA transcripts. The first round of RT-PCR for the TCR CDR3 was performed with the HTBI primer set and the Qiagen OneStep RT-PCR kit. Libraries were constructed in a second round of multiplex PCR, after which size selection and purification were performed. Libraries were sequenced paired-end with 100 bp reads on an Illumina HiSeq2000. Concerning the study's data processing: SOAPnuke was used to process the raw data, with reads discarded if the reads contained adapters or uncalled bases, had a mean Phred below 15, or lacked an exact constant-primer or identifier match. High-quality paired reads were merged with COPE v1.2.5, and unique nucleotide sequences were defined as clonotypes. MiTCR v1.1 was used to align clonotypes to the IMGT TRBV, TRBD and TRBJ reference segments. Only V-J combinations with frequency above 0.0001, covering about 99% of repertoires, were analysed. A TCS score was defined as the ratio of F50 (clonal expansion) to E x V (chaos), with BLOSUM62-based TCRdist applied between CDR3 peptides within each V-J. Welch's t-statistics and random forest reduced fewer than 600 V-J features to some 14, which were used in a naive Bayes classifier (R e1071). Through fastp at Q25 and MiXCR, TCRdb rebuilt clones from the public reads, retaining in-frame beta chains. Here each entry gathers all rows of one CDR3 protein and keeps the most common genes and DNA. V and J calls and clone size were set by TCRdb, not the authors. The sample records 530,000 or so distinct CDR3 sequences, around 24% of which are singletons. The ten top clones hold around 11% of the sample.

Sequencing used blood. This sequence uses TRBV6-1 and TRBJ1-2; 7 central nucleotides agree with TRBD1. The TCR comes from a woman in her 30s with Graves' ophthalmopathy. The sequence in DNA is TGTGCCAGCACTCCAGGGGGGACCATTAAGGGCTACACCTTC. It translates to CASTPGGTIKGYTF.